This TCR beta chain was recorded in a study of T cells expressing NK-cell markers (dated by TCRdb to 2020 to 2021). Regarding the research as a whole: TCR beta-chain repertoires were profiled in sorted CD3+CD56+NKG2C+, CD3+CD56+NKG2C- and CD3+CD56-NKG2C+ T-cell subsets from seven or eight donors. Of the eight sequenced donors, seven were found to be HCMV-seropositive and one was found to be HCMV-seronegative. The study sequenced eight donors, all healthy volunteers chosen at random: three men and five women. Illumina HiSeq 2000/2500, MiSeq or NextSeq was used to sequence libraries as 2 x 150 bp reads.

Notes on this clonotype: Its antigen is currently not known.

Points the paper makes about the study in general: In six or seven donors, the dominant CD3+CD56+NKG2C+ clonotypes ranked among the top 10 CD8+ clonotypes, making up about 1.0-7.5% of CD8+ T cells. Whether the expanded NKG2C-expressing T cell clones were specific for HCMV antigens was left unclear. Those dominant clonotypes were again the most abundant among CD3+CD56-NKG2C+ cells in a handful of donors, at about 25-65%.

CDR1 and CDR2, looked up from the germline V gene (reference sequence), are LNHDA and SQIVND. Including cysteine and phenylalanine, the CDR3 has 15 amino acids. Nucleotide data are not available. Sequencing was carried out with an Illumina HiSeq 2000. TCR beta cDNA libraries were made by 5'RACE template switching that added a universal primer site and unique molecular identifiers. Priming for cDNA synthesis came from the TCR beta constant segment, and two successive PCR amplification steps followed. The original methods were these. MIGEC handled demultiplexing of the reads and grouping by UMI, while MiTCR was used to assemble and quantify clonotypes. To exclude erroneous sequences, only TCR cDNA sequences supported by at least two reads were retained. The tcR package was used for downstream repertoire analysis, and clonotypes were matched across fractions by CDR3 nucleotide sequence plus V segment. VDJmatch was used to annotate antigen specificity against VDJdb, with one amino acid substitution allowed in CDR3. Reprocessed by TCRdb, the reads give a single entry per CDR3 protein sequence, without DNA. TCRdb, rather than the study authors, made the V and J calls. The sample's records list 350,000 to 500,000 distinct CDR3 sequences. Roughly 7.2% of the sample rests with the top ten.

HCMV-specific IgG was detected in serum with a commercial ELISA kit to determine HCMV serostatus. Peripheral blood mononuclear cells were isolated from blood by Ficoll density gradient centrifugation. The rearrangement joined TRBV19 to TRBJ2-2; there is no DNA to check the TCRdb D call of TRBD1. The sample comprised blood T cells: a sorted CD56 or NKG2C T cell subset, CD4+ or CD8+ T cells, or bulk PBMC T cells (not recorded which). The TCR was taken from a woman between 18 and 70 years old in good health. The CDR3 corresponds to CASSIQGASTGELFF.